The clone carrying this TCR beta chain was found a few times. Its antigen is unidentified. This CDR3 has 14 residues. These data come from a study of T cells after yellow fever vaccination. At the level of the study: The SMART-Seq v4 Ultra Low Input method served to prepare the low-cell-number fractions.

General study findings and limits: A weaker but faster secondary response was observed, peaking on day 5 versus 15. A minor fraction of clonotypes spanned both CD4 and CD8 compartments.

Production of TCR cDNA was by 5'RACE template switching, which also added a universal primer site and UMIs. Each CDR3 protein gets one entry after TCRdb re-called the 5' RACE reads with MiXCR. The sample gives 200,000 to 250,000 distinct CDR3 sequences, about 7% of which show up once; about 0.85% is in the top ten. The V gene is TRBV21-1, the J gene TRBJ2-7; the table's D call, TRBD1, was not checked against the DNA. TRBV21-1 is deemed a pseudogene. The clonotype was recovered from a man aged 25 to 40 who received the YFV17D yellow fever vaccine. The source was CD4+ T cells sorted from PBMCs, collected 15 days after the yellow fever booster vaccination. The CDR3 DNA reads as TGTGCCAGCAGCAAAGACCCGGAATCCTACGAGCAGTACTTC. Protein sequence: CASSKDPESYEQYF.